This TCR beta chain comes out of a study of T-cell memory formation after mild COVID-19. Findings and limits, study-wide: Researchers report contracting CD4+ clones mostly in CM and EM, with CD8+ clones in EMRA. Among clones contracting day 15 to 85, CD4/CD8 was balanced, whereas later expanders leaned CD4+. Memory from before infection featured some responding clones, which suggests cross-reactive memory joined.

TCRdb fed the 5' RACE reads into MiXCR, producing one record per CDR3 protein. The sample lists a few hundred thousand distinct CDR3 sequences, approximately 15% occurring once. This clonotype was detected only a few times. Its matching antigen is unknown. The source is a man between 18 and 35 years old who had mild COVID-19 (a few samples of this study predate the infection). Cell type and time point are not known. The sequenced sample consisted of PBMCs or a T cell subset sorted from them (not recorded which).

This chain's CDR3 is CAWSAPRTSGDNTGELFF. CDR3 nucleotides: TGTGCCTGGAGTGCACCAAGGACTAGCGGGGATAACACCGGGGAGCTGTTTTTT. J is TRBJ2-2 and V is TRBV30, with TRBD2 identical over 12 bases. Germline V lookup: CDR1 GTSNPN, CDR2 SVGIG (reference sequence). J was trimmed by 2 bases and V by 1 base; bases with no gene match: 8. The CDR3 spans 18 residues. Together with reference TRBV30 and TRBJ2-2, the CDR3 gives the full variable domain: SQTIHQWPATLVQPVGSPLSLECTVEGTSNPNLYWYRQAAGRGLQLLFYSVGIGQISSEVPQNLSASRPQDRQFILSSKKLLLSDSGFYLCAWSAPRTSGDNTGELFFGEGSRLTVL.